This TCR beta chain was sequenced for a study of T cell repertoires in cytomegalovirus infection. Study-wide background: It can be stated that public TCR beta signatures indicated CMV infection as well as a matching HLA type. Study results and limitations: People with CMV and the relevant HLA were identified by cumulative public TCR beta family frequency.

From the reads, TCRdb called clonotypes with MiXCR, one entry per CDR3 protein. The sample carries just under 500,000 distinct CDR3 sequences, more than 30% recorded once. The germline V and J ends were trimmed by 0 bases and 8 bases, with 10 bases remaining between them. The CDR3 is made up of 13 amino acids. The germline CDR1 and CDR2 sequences are LNHDA and SQIVND (reference sequence). In this sample, this clonotype turned up a few times. Its antigen remains unknown. This sequence joins TRBV19 and TRBJ1-2, with D possibly matching TRBD1 (5 bases). The sequenced sample was cultured PBMCs, obtained from culture after CMV antigen stimulation. This TCR came from a human donor in good health (CMV status not recorded). Some clones in this sample may be carry-over from other donors' samples. The CDR3 DNA reads TGTGCCAGTAGTATAGATCAGGGTTGGGGCTACACCTTC. It encodes CASSIDQGWGYTF.